Reported below is one TCR beta chain. Its antigen is currently unknown. Constant-segment primers were used for 5'RACE, and the resulting TCR alpha and TCR beta cDNA libraries carried sample barcodes and UMIs. TCRdb re-called the 5' RACE reads through MiXCR, storing one row per CDR3 protein. Among hundreds of thousands of distinct CDR3 sequences, roughly 15% were seen once, and the ten largest hold about 22%. Germline CDR1 MNHNY, CDR2 SVGAGI (reference sequence). V lost 9 bases and J 2 bases, leaving 14 bases between the germline ends. There are 13 residues in the CDR3. The sample belongs to a study of T-cell memory formation after mild COVID-19. General study findings and limits: CD4/CD8 balance held among clones contracting day 15 to 85, and later expanders leaned CD4+.

Sequences were obtained from PBMCs or a T cell subset sorted from them (not recorded which). This TCR derives from a young man who had mild COVID-19 (a few samples of this study predate the infection). Cell type and time point are not known. The V call is TRBV6-6, the J call TRBJ2-7; perhaps TRBD2 as D (6 bases). The CDR3 loop reads CASLRDFPYEQYF. CDR3 nucleotide sequence: TGTGCCAGTCTCCGGGACTTCCCCTACGAGCAGTACTTC.